The 2 T cell receptor beta chains listed next were all sequenced from one sample in a study of T cell repertoires in cytomegalovirus infection. Each CDR3 protein gets one entry after TCRdb re-called the reads with MiXCR. This sample carries hundreds of thousands of distinct CDR3 sequences, 30% to 35% of them seen once, and the ten largest clones take 9.5% to 15%. No antigen is known for these receptors. The sequences come from cultured CD8+ T cells from PBMCs, collected from culture after CMV antigen stimulation. These receptors came from a human donor in good health (CMV status not recorded). Some clones in this sample may be carry-over from other donors' samples.

This clonotype showed up many times. V is TRBV6-5 and J is TRBJ1-3, with 9 bases that match TRBD1. This CDR3 region has 18 residues. The germline V gene encodes CDR1 MNHEY and CDR2 SVGAGI. V trimming: 8 bases; J trimming: 0 bases; junction bases outside the gene matches: 14. CDR3 nucleotides: TGTGCCAGCTACGTTTTTGGGACAGGGAACCACTCTGGAAACACCATATATTTT. Amino acid sequence: CASYVFGTGNHSGNTIYF.

This clonotype has just a few counts. The chain couples TRBV7-9 to TRBJ2-3, with TRBD1 matching over 8 bases. CDR1 and CDR2 from the germline V gene are SEHNR and FQNEAQ (reference sequence). The CDR3 sequence is 15 residues long. After removal of 5 bases from V and 0 bases from J, the junction contained 4 bases not matched to a gene. The CDR3 nucleotides read TGTGCCAGCAGCCACAGGGGGTCGAGCACAGATACGCAGTATTTT. Amino acid sequence: CASSHRGSSTDTQYF.